This T cell receptor (beta chain) was recorded in a study of OX40 agonist ivuxolimab in advanced cancers. Across the study: Three patients responded partially, comprising one with hepatocellular carcinoma and two with cutaneous melanoma.

Study-wide results and limits: Both CD4+ and CD8+ T cell populations in blood had undergone clonal expansion by week 6 at 0.1 to 3.0 mg/kg.

Turning to this clone: What it binds is not known.

The V end lost 0 bases, the J end lost 5 bases, and 14 bases lay between the germline ends. This CDR3 is 15 amino acids long. Germline V gene sequence: CDR1 SGHNT, CDR2 YYREEE (reference sequence). The repertoire was sequenced with immunoSEQ multiplex PCR; TCRdb's copy has only in-frame clones and lacks some. The sample records some 80,000 clones, about nine tenths being singletons. Sequenced material: CD4+ or CD8+ T cells sorted from blood, taken in a trial of the OX40 agonist ivuxolimab. The rearrangement uses TRBV5-4 and TRBJ1-2; tentative D call: TRBD1 (6 bases). This TCR was recovered from an adult with an advanced solid tumor such as melanoma, head and neck, liver or kidney cancer. Written as DNA, the CDR3 is TGTGCCAGCAGCTTGGCTGGCTTGGGGGCATATGGCTACACCTTC. Protein product: CASSLAGLGAYGYTF.